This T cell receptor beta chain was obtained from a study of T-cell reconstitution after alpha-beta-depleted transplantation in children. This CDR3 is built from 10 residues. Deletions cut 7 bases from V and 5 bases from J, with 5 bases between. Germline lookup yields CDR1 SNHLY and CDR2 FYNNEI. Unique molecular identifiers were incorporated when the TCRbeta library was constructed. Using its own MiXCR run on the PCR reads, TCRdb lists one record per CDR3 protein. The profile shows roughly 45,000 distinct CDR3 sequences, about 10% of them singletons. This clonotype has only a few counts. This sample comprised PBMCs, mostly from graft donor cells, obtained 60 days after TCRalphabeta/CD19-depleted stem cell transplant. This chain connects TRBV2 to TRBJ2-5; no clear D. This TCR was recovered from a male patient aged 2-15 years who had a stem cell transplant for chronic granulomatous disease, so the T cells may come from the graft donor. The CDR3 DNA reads TGTGCCAGCATTGGGGAGACCCAGTACTTC. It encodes CASIGETQYF.